The clone carrying this T cell receptor (beta chain) was detected many times. Its antigen remains unidentified. The source of the sample is a study of PD-L1 blockade in urothelial cancer. The overall study: After treatment start, blood was analyzed at 3 weeks (second dose) and at 6 weeks. Whole-study results and caveats: Those with durable benefit had larger increases in tumor-associated blood clones at 3 weeks.

Assay used: immunoSEQ multiplex PCR; TCRdb lists only in-frame clones, some missing. The repertoire has about 81,000 clones, 89% of them found once; the top ten carry around 0.94%. Time point in this sample: pretreatment peripheral blood. The CDR3 length is 13 residues. From germline, CDR1 is SGHDN and CDR2 FVKESK. V dropped 0 bases and J dropped 8 bases, with 8 bases sitting between them. Here the sequenced sample was PBMCs, taken around atezolizumab (anti-PD-L1) treatment. This chain uses TRBV14 with TRBJ2-1, with D perhaps matching TRBD2 (6 bases). This receptor was obtained from a woman aged 80 or over with urothelial cancer. CDR3 loop: CASSQDPGDEQFF. CDR3 DNA sequence: TGTGCCAGCAGCCAAGATCCGGGGGATGAGCAGTTCTTC. The whole variable domain, remainder taken from reference TRBV14 and TRBJ2-1, is EAGVTQFPSHSVIEKGQTVTLRCDPISGHDNLYWYRRVMGKEIKFLLHFVKESKQDESGMPNNRFLAERTGGTYSTLKVQPAELEDSGVYFCASSQDPGDEQFFGPGTRLTVL.